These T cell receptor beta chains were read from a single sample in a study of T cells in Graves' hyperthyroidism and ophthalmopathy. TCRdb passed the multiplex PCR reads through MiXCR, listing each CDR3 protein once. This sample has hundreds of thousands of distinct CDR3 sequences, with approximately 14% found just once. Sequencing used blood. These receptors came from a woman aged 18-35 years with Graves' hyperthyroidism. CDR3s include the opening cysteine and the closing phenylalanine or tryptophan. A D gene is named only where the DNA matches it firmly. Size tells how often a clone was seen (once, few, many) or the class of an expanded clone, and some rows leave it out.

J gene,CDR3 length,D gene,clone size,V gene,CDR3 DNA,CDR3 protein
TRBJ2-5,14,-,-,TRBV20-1,TGCAGTCCCCTCGAGAGGGGCAGCGGAGAGACCCAGTACTTC,CSPLERGSGETQYF
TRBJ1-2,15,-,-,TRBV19,TGTGCCAGTAGTAACGACAGCCCAAAACTCTATGGCTACACCTTC,CASSNDSPKLYGYTF
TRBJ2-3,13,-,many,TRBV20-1,TGCAGTGCTAGAGGGGTTAGCACAGATACGCAGTATTTT,CSARGVSTDTQYF
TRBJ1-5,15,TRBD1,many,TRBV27,TGTGCCAGCACACCAGGGACAGGGGCGAATCAGCCCCAGCATTTT,CASTPGTGANQPQHF
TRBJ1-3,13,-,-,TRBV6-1,TGTGCCAGCATCTCGGCGGGTGGAAACACCATATATTTT,CASISAGGNTIYF
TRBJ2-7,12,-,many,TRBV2,TGTGCCACCAGGCAGGGGCCCTACGAGCAGTACTTC,CATRQGPYEQYF
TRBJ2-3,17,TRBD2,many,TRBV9,TGTGCCAGCAGCGTAGATCCCCCAGCGGGGGCGATGGATACGCAGTATTTT,CASSVDPPAGAMDTQYF
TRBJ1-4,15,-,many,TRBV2,TGTGCCAGCAGTGGGACGAGGGGTCGGGGAGAAAAACTGTTTTTT,CASSGTRGRGEKLFF
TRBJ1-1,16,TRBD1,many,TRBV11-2,TGTGCCAGCAGCTCTCCTCGACAGGGAATGAACACTGAAGCTTTCTTT,CASSSPRQGMNTEAFF
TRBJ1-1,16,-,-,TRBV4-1,TGCGCCAGCAGCCATCCTTCTCCCATCCCGAACACTGAAGCTTTCTTT,CASSHPSPIPNTEAFF
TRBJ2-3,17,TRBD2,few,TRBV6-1,TGTGCCAGCAGTTCCTATCCTCCGGGACTAGCCACAGATACGCAGTATTTT,CASSSYPPGLATDTQYF
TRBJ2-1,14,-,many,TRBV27,TGTGCCAGCAAGGCGGGAAGGTCCTACAATGAGCAGTTCTTC,CASKAGRSYNEQFF
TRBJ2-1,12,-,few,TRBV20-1,TGCAGTGCCGACTGGGGGTGGAATGAGCAGTTCTTC,CSADWGWNEQFF
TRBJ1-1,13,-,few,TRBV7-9,TGTGCCAGCAGCTTAGTAGGGGTCGCTGAAGCTTTCTTT,CASSLVGVAEAFF
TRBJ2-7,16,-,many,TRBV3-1,TGTGCCAGCAGCCAAGGAGGACTGGGAACTTCCTACGAGCAGTACTTC,CASSQGGLGTSYEQYF
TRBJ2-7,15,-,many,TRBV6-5,TGTGCCAGCAGTTACTCCCCCCTGGGGGCCCTCGAGCAGTACTTC,CASSYSPLGALEQYF
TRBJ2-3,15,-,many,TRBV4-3,TGCGCCAGCAGCCAAGAAGGGGGATACACAGATACGCAGTATTTT,CASSQEGGYTDTQYF
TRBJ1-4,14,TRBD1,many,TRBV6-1,TGTGCCAGCAGTGACCCAAGACAGGGCTCAAAACTGTTTTTT,CASSDPRQGSKLFF
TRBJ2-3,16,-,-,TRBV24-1,TGTGCCACCAGTGATCCCGGGGGCCGTAACACAGATACGCAGTATTTT,CATSDPGGRNTDTQYF
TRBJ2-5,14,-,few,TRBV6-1,TGTGCCAGCAGGGCGCGCATACCGAGGGAGACCCAGTACTTC,CASRARIPRETQYF
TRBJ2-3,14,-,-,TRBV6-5,TGTGCCAGCAGTTACCGTCTCCCTTCAGATACGCAGTATTTT,CASSYRLPSDTQYF
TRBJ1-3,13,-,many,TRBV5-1,TGCGCCAGCAGCTTGAGGCCTGGAAACACCATATATTTT,CASSLRPGNTIYF
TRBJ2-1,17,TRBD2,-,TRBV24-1,TGTGCCACCAGTGACCCAACTAGCGGGGGCTTTCGCAATGAGCAGTTCTTC,CATSDPTSGGFRNEQFF
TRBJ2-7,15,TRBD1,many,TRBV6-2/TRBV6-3,TGTGCCAGCAGCACGGTCGACAGGGGGACCTACGAGCAGTACTTC,CASSTVDRGTYEQYF
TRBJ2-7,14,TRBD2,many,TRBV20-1,TGCAGTGCGGCGGGGGGGGTGCCCTCCTACGAGCAGTACTTC,CSAAGGVPSYEQYF
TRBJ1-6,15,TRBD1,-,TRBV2,TGTGCCAGCAGGAGGGACAGACGAAATAATTCACCCCTCCACTTT,CASRRDRRNNSPLHF
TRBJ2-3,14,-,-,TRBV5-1,TGCGCCAGCAGCTCCCGGGGGCAGGAGGGTACGCAGTATTTT,CASSSRGQEGTQYF
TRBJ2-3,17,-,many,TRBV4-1,TGCGCCAGCAGCCAAGTTCGATGGGGAGTTAGCACAGATACGCAGTATTTT,CASSQVRWGVSTDTQYF
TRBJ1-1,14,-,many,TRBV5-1,TGCGCCAGCAGCCCGAGACGGTGGAACACTGAAGCTTTCTTT,CASSPRRWNTEAFF
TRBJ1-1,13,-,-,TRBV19,TGTGCCAGTAGTATGGCGGCTAACACTGAAGCTTTCTTT,CASSMAANTEAFF
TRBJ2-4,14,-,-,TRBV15,TGTGCCACCAGCAGAGGTCCTCGAGAAAACATTCAGTACTTC,CATSRGPRENIQYF
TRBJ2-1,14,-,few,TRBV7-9,TGTGCCAGCAGCTTAACGGGGATGGTAAATGAGCAGTTCTTC,CASSLTGMVNEQFF
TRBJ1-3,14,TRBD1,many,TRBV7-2,TGTGCCAGCAGCTTGAGACAGGGTGGAAACACCATATATTTT,CASSLRQGGNTIYF
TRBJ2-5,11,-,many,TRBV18,TGTGCCAGCTCACCAGCGGAGACCCAGTACTTC,CASSPAETQYF
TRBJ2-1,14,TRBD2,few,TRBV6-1,TGTGCCAGCATGGGGACTAGCGGGGGCAATGAGCAGTTCTTC,CASMGTSGGNEQFF
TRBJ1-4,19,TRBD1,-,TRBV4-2,TGTGCCAGCAGCCAAGATCGGGAGGGGGCCATAAGGACTAATGAAAAACTGTTTTTT,CASSQDREGAIRTNEKLFF
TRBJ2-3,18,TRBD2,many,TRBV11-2,TGTGCCAGCAGTCCGCCGGGACTAGCGGGGAGAAGCACAGATACGCAGTATTTT,CASSPPGLAGRSTDTQYF
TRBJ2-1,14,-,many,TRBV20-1,TGCAGTGCTAGAGATCTTTCCGGAAACAATGAGCAGTTCTTC,CSARDLSGNNEQFF
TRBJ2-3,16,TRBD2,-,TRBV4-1,TGCGCCAGCAGCCATCTTAGCGGGGGAGGGCTAGATACGCAGTATTTT,CASSHLSGGGLDTQYF
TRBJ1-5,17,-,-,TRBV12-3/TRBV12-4,TGTGCCAGCAGTTTTCGTCGGCCGGGTGATAGCAATCAGCCCCAGCATTTT,CASSFRRPGDSNQPQHF
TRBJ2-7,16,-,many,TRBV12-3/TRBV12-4,TGTGCCAGCAGTTTACGATCTTCGGGCCCTGCCTACGAGCAGTACTTC,CASSLRSSGPAYEQYF
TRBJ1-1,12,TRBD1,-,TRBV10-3,TGTGCCATCAAAACCGACAGGGATGGGGCTTTCTTT,CAIKTDRDGAFF
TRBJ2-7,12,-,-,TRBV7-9,TGTGCCAGCAGTTTATCCCCACGGCAGCTGTACTTC,CASSLSPRQLYF
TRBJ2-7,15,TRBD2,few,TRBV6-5,TGTGCCAGCAGTTCCTGGGAGGGAGGGAGATCCGAGCAGTACTTC,CASSSWEGGRSEQYF
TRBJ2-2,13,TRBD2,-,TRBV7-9,TGTGCCAGCAGCAGACGGGGGGCCGGGGAGCTGTTTTTT,CASSRRGAGELFF
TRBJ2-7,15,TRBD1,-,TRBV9,TGTGCCAGCAGCGAGGGACAGAGGGCCTCCTACGAGCAGTACTTC,CASSEGQRASYEQYF
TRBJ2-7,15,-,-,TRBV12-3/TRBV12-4,TGTGCCAGCAGTCTACTCGGGACGACGTCCTACGAGCAGTACTTC,CASSLLGTTSYEQYF